Listed below are T cell receptor beta chains from one sample, sequenced in a study of tumor and adjacent non-tumor tissue in lung cancer. MiXCR, applied by TCRdb to the multiplex PCR reads, yields one record per CDR3 protein. The table records 75,000 to 95,000 distinct CDR3 sequences, around 76% of them present only once. Material: distant non-tumor lung tissue. These receptors came from a woman aged 45 to 65 with non-small cell lung cancer. The CDR3 runs from the conserved cysteine through the conserved F or W. The D gene is left open where the match is weak. Rows give clone size only sometimes, using once, few, many, or a class for an expanded clone.

v_call: TRBV24-1; clone_size: many; d_call: TRBD1; j_call: TRBJ1-1; cdr3_nt: TGTGCCACCAGTGAAAGGACAGGGCTTGAAGCTTTCTTT; cdr3_aa: CATSERTGLEAFF
v_call: TRBV4-2; clone_size: .; d_call: .; j_call: TRBJ1-4; cdr3_nt: TGTGCCAGTAACCAAGATCAGGGCAGGGCCAAGGAAAAACTGTTTTTT; cdr3_aa: CASNQDQGRAKEKLFF
v_call: TRBV11-1; clone_size: .; d_call: .; j_call: TRBJ1-2; cdr3_nt: TGTGCCAGCAGCTTGATGACATACTACTATGGCTACGCCTTC; cdr3_aa: CASSLMTYYYGYAF
v_call: TRBV10-2; clone_size: .; d_call: .; j_call: TRBJ2-5; cdr3_nt: TGCACTAGCAGACCCAGGGCCCAAGAGACCCAGTACTTC; cdr3_aa: CTSRPRAQETQYF
v_call: TRBV20-1; clone_size: many; d_call: TRBD1; j_call: TRBJ2-7; cdr3_nt: TGCAGTGCTAGAGATCCCGGGACAGGCTACGAGCAGTACTTC; cdr3_aa: CSARDPGTGYEQYF
v_call: TRBV4-1; clone_size: many; d_call: .; j_call: TRBJ2-1; cdr3_nt: TGCGCCAGCAGCCCTTCTAGCGCGAGCTCCTACAATGAGCAGTTCTTC; cdr3_aa: CASSPSSASSYNEQFF
v_call: TRBV20-1; clone_size: once; d_call: .; j_call: TRBJ2-2; cdr3_nt: TGCAGTGCTACGGGGCACACCGCGGAGCTGTTTTTT; cdr3_aa: CSATGHTAELFF
v_call: TRBV11-2; clone_size: many; d_call: TRBD2; j_call: TRBJ2-7; cdr3_nt: TGTGCCAGCAGCTTAGATCCTAGCGGCTACTACGAGCAGTACTTC; cdr3_aa: CASSLDPSGYYEQYF
v_call: TRBV24-1; clone_size: once; d_call: TRBD2; j_call: TRBJ2-7; cdr3_nt: TGTGCCACCTGTGACTCTAGCGGGAGACTCCAGCAGTACTTC; cdr3_aa: CATCDSSGRLQQYF
v_call: TRBV12-3/TRBV12-4; clone_size: few; d_call: .; j_call: TRBJ1-6; cdr3_nt: TGTGCCAGCAGGACATGGCTTATTTCACCCCTCCACTTT; cdr3_aa: CASRTWLISPLHF
v_call: TRBV4-1; clone_size: .; d_call: .; j_call: TRBJ2-3; cdr3_nt: TGCGCCAACAGCCAAGATGGAGCGACAGATATGCAGTATTTT; cdr3_aa: CANSQDGATDMQYF
v_call: TRBV6-6; clone_size: many; d_call: TRBD1; j_call: TRBJ1-2; cdr3_nt: TGTGCCAGCAGTTACTCGCGTCCGACAGGGGGCTATGGCTACACCTTC; cdr3_aa: CASSYSRPTGGYGYTF
v_call: TRBV10-2; clone_size: .; d_call: TRBD2; j_call: TRBJ2-2; cdr3_nt: TGCGCCAGCAGTACTTGCGGGAGCATCGGGGAGCTGTGTTTT; cdr3_aa: CASSTCGSIGELCF
v_call: TRBV7-9; clone_size: .; d_call: .; j_call: TRBJ2-2; cdr3_nt: TGTGCCAGCAGCTCCGGGACCTTCAACACCGTGGGGCTGTTTTTT; cdr3_aa: CASSSGTFNTVGLFF
v_call: TRBV6-6; clone_size: .; d_call: TRBD1; j_call: TRBJ1-2; cdr3_nt: TGTGCCAGCAGTTACTCGCGTCCGGCAGGGGGCTATGACTACACCTTC; cdr3_aa: CASSYSRPAGGYDYTF
v_call: TRBV4-1; clone_size: .; d_call: .; j_call: TRBJ2-1; cdr3_nt: TGCACCAGCTGCCCGACTAAGGTTGTTGATGAGCAGTTCTTC; cdr3_aa: CTSCPTKVVDEQFF
v_call: TRBV5-5; clone_size: once; d_call: TRBD1; j_call: TRBJ2-7; cdr3_nt: TGTGCCAGCAGCTTGTCGGGACAGGAGAATTACGAGCATTACTTC; cdr3_aa: CASSLSGQENYEHYF
v_call: TRBV5-1; clone_size: once; d_call: .; j_call: TRBJ2-7; cdr3_nt: TGCGCCAGTAGCTTGGTGGGAGACTGGGGTCGTGAGCAGTACTTC; cdr3_aa: CASSLVGDWGREQYF
v_call: TRBV14; clone_size: once; d_call: TRBD2; j_call: TRBJ2-5; cdr3_nt: TGTGCCAGCAGCCGCTGGACTAGCGGGTGGCAAGAGACCCAGTACTTC; cdr3_aa: CASSRWTSGWQETQYF
v_call: TRBV11-2; clone_size: .; d_call: .; j_call: TRBJ2-5; cdr3_nt: TGTGCCCGCAGCCCCGGGCCAACCTCACGAGAGACCCAGTACTTC; cdr3_aa: CARSPGPTSRETQYF
v_call: TRBV11-2; clone_size: .; d_call: TRBD1; j_call: TRBJ2-7; cdr3_nt: TGTGCCAACAGCTTAGATAGGGACAGCAACGAGCAGTACTTC; cdr3_aa: CANSLDRDSNEQYF
v_call: TRBV10-2; clone_size: many; d_call: .; j_call: TRBJ2-2; cdr3_nt: TGCGCCAGCAGTGAGGGAATGGGACCGCTGAACACCGGGGAGCTGTTTTTT; cdr3_aa: CASSEGMGPLNTGELFF
v_call: TRBV24-1; clone_size: .; d_call: TRBD2; j_call: TRBJ2-5; cdr3_nt: TGTGCCACAAGTGACCGCCCCGGGACTAGCGGGAGAGAGACCCAGTACTTC; cdr3_aa: CATSDRPGTSGRETQYF
v_call: TRBV4-1; clone_size: .; d_call: .; j_call: TRBJ2-5; cdr3_nt: TGCGCCAGCAGCCAAGAAGAACAGACAGAAGAGACCCAATACTTC; cdr3_aa: CASSQEEQTEETQYF
v_call: TRBV4-1; clone_size: .; d_call: TRBD1; j_call: TRBJ2-4; cdr3_nt: TGCCCCAGCAGCCAACCCGCCAGGGGGACCGGTAGGAACATTCAGTACTTC; cdr3_aa: CPSSQPARGTGRNIQYF
v_call: TRBV11-2; clone_size: few; d_call: .; j_call: TRBJ2-7; cdr3_nt: TGTGCCCGCAGCGTAGTTAGGGACAACTACGAGCAGTACTTC; cdr3_aa: CARSVVRDNYEQYF
v_call: TRBV6-5; clone_size: .; d_call: .; j_call: TRBJ2-7; cdr3_nt: TGTGCCAGCTTCAACAGGAGCCACGAGCAGTACTTC; cdr3_aa: CASFNRSHEQYF
v_call: TRBV5-4; clone_size: .; d_call: .; j_call: TRBJ1-2; cdr3_nt: TGTGCCAGCAGCTTGGTAGAGGGGCTCAGTAGCTACACCTTC; cdr3_aa: CASSLVEGLSSYTF
v_call: TRBV4-2; clone_size: .; d_call: .; j_call: TRBJ2-7; cdr3_nt: TGTGCCTGCAGCCATGCAGTAGAGGCGGTCACCTACGATCAGTACTTC; cdr3_aa: CACSHAVEAVTYDQYF
v_call: TRBV7-9; clone_size: .; d_call: .; j_call: TRBJ1-5; cdr3_nt: TGTGCCAGCTCCCCCTCCGGGAGCACAGATACGCAGCATTTT; cdr3_aa: CASSPSGSTDTQHF
v_call: TRBV7-3; clone_size: .; d_call: TRBD2; j_call: TRBJ2-1; cdr3_nt: TGTGCCAGCAGCTTAGCCCGCGGGAGACTCGATGAGCAGTTCTTC; cdr3_aa: CASSLARGRLDEQFF
v_call: TRBV10-3; clone_size: many; d_call: TRBD2; j_call: TRBJ2-1; cdr3_nt: TGTGCCATCAGTGAGACTAAAGCGGGAGCCCTGAATGGGCAGTTCTTC; cdr3_aa: CAISETKAGALNGQFF
v_call: TRBV28; clone_size: .; d_call: TRBD2; j_call: TRBJ2-1; cdr3_nt: TGTGCCAGCAGTTTATGGCTAGCGGGAGAAGGGGCGTACAATGAGCAGTTTTTC; cdr3_aa: CASSLWLAGEGAYNEQFF
v_call: TRBV5-8; clone_size: .; d_call: .; j_call: TRBJ2-3; cdr3_nt: TGTGCCAGCAACTCACAGGCAGATATGCAGTATTTT; cdr3_aa: CASNSQADMQYF
v_call: TRBV6-2/TRBV6-3; clone_size: .; d_call: .; j_call: TRBJ2-1; cdr3_nt: TGTGCCACCAGTTACTCGATTCGCCATGGGCTGTTCTTC; cdr3_aa: CATSYSIRHGLFF
v_call: TRBV12-3/TRBV12-4; clone_size: .; d_call: .; j_call: TRBJ2-7; cdr3_nt: TGTGCCAGCAGTTTACCGCTCGTAAAGCAGTACTTC; cdr3_aa: CASSLPLVKQYF
v_call: TRBV6-5; clone_size: .; d_call: .; j_call: TRBJ1-3; cdr3_nt: TGTGCCTCCCGGGTGAGACAGATTTTTCGCACTGGAAACACCATATATTTT; cdr3_aa: CASRVRQIFRTGNTIYF
v_call: TRBV10-3; clone_size: .; d_call: .; j_call: TRBJ2-7; cdr3_nt: TGTGCCATCAGGAGTAGGGGTTTGGGACGGTCCTACGGGCAGTACTTC; cdr3_aa: CAIRSRGLGRSYGQYF
v_call: TRBV11-3; clone_size: .; d_call: TRBD1; j_call: TRBJ1-3; cdr3_nt: TGTGCCAGCAGCTCTTCCACCCCCCGGGACAGCTCTGGGAACACCATATATTTT; cdr3_aa: CASSSSTPRDSSGNTIYF
v_call: TRBV20-1; clone_size: .; d_call: .; j_call: TRBJ2-1; cdr3_nt: TGCAGTGCTGGAGGTCTATCTCTCTCCTACAATGAGCGGTTCTTC; cdr3_aa: CSAGGLSLSYNERFF
v_call: TRBV10-2; clone_size: .; d_call: .; j_call: TRBJ1-1; cdr3_nt: TGCGCCAGCAGTTCCCTGGAGAGGGTAGCTGAAGTTTTCTTT; cdr3_aa: CASSSLERVAEVFF
v_call: TRBV6-6; clone_size: .; d_call: .; j_call: TRBJ1-1; cdr3_nt: TGTGCCAGCAGCCCGGACTCCCGAGGAACTGAAACTTTCTTT; cdr3_aa: CASSPDSRGTETFF
v_call: TRBV12-3/TRBV12-4; clone_size: .; d_call: .; j_call: TRBJ2-2; cdr3_nt: TGTGCCAGCAGTTTAGGGTCAGGGACAAACACGGGGGAGCCGTTTTTT; cdr3_aa: CASSLGSGTNTGEPFF
v_call: TRBV5-1; clone_size: .; d_call: .; j_call: TRBJ2-1; cdr3_nt: TGCGCCAGCAGCTTGGCCAGCGGGACAACAGTGCAGCAGTTCTTC; cdr3_aa: CASSLASGTTVQQFF
v_call: TRBV2; clone_size: .; d_call: TRBD1; j_call: TRBJ1-6; cdr3_nt: TGTGCCAGCAGCCCAGGGACAGGGCTAATACCCCTCCACTTT; cdr3_aa: CASSPGTGLIPLHF
v_call: TRBV29-1; clone_size: .; d_call: .; j_call: TRBJ2-5; cdr3_nt: TGCAGCGGGGGTAGAACCGGGGAGTTCCAGTACTTC; cdr3_aa: CSGGRTGEFQYF
v_call: TRBV6-6; clone_size: .; d_call: .; j_call: TRBJ1-2; cdr3_nt: TGTGTCGGCAGTTACGACGGCGGCCCGTACCCCTATGGCTACACCTTC; cdr3_aa: CVGSYDGGPYPYGYTF
v_call: TRBV12-3/TRBV12-4; clone_size: .; d_call: .; j_call: TRBJ2-7; cdr3_nt: TGTGCCACCAGTTCATCGGCTAGGGCCTACGAGCAGTACTTC; cdr3_aa: CATSSSARAYEQYF
v_call: TRBV28; clone_size: .; d_call: .; j_call: TRBJ2-2; cdr3_nt: TGTGCCAGCAGTCCGACCAACGCGGCCGGGGACCTGTTTTTT; cdr3_aa: CASSPTNAAGDLFF
v_call: TRBV6-1; clone_size: few; d_call: TRBD1; j_call: TRBJ2-5; cdr3_nt: TGTGCCAGCAGTGAACTTAGACCAGGGGGCGGAGAGACCCAGTACTTC; cdr3_aa: CASSELRPGGGETQYF
v_call: TRBV4-1; clone_size: .; d_call: .; j_call: TRBJ2-7; cdr3_nt: TGCGCCAGCAGCCAACCCACCGGACAGTGCTACGAGCAGTACTTC; cdr3_aa: CASSQPTGQCYEQYF
v_call: TRBV6-5; clone_size: .; d_call: TRBD1; j_call: TRBJ1-5; cdr3_nt: TGTGCCAGCAGATTGGGACAGACTTATCAGCCCCAGCATTTT; cdr3_aa: CASRLGQTYQPQHF
v_call: TRBV29-1; clone_size: .; d_call: TRBD1; j_call: TRBJ2-2; cdr3_nt: TGCAGTGTTGAAGCTGGCGGGACAGGGGAATTAGGGCTGTTTTTT; cdr3_aa: CSVEAGGTGELGLFF
v_call: TRBV10-1; clone_size: few; d_call: .; j_call: TRBJ2-3; cdr3_nt: TGTGCCAGCAGCGAGGCGGGCATAGATACGCAGTATTTT; cdr3_aa: CASSEAGIDTQYF
v_call: TRBV29-1; clone_size: .; d_call: .; j_call: TRBJ1-2; cdr3_nt: TGCACCGTTGACCGTGCGGCTGACTATGGCTACACCTTC; cdr3_aa: CTVDRAADYGYTF